This T cell receptor (beta chain) was documented in a study of T-cell reconstitution after alpha-beta-depleted transplantation in children. Study-level results: T-cell numbers and diversity, one year after transplant, stemmed largely from T cells that were newly produced.

The CDR3 totals 14 residues. Trimming removed 5 bases at V and 9 bases at J, with 14 bases between. At least ten counts were recorded for this clonotype. Its antigen is unknown. It was with unique molecular identifiers that the TCRbeta library was prepared. TCRdb used MiXCR to reprocess the PCR reads, holding one entry per CDR3 protein. The sample includes approximately 490,000 distinct CDR3 sequences, about 10% of them seen just once. V usage is TRBV12-3 or TRBV12-4 and J usage is TRBJ1-6; TRBD1 might be the D (6 bases). This receptor was taken from a child aged 2-15 years with inherited bone marrow failure, due to receive a stem cell transplant. The input for sequencing was PBMCs, taken before TCRalphabeta/CD19-depleted stem cell transplant. The CDR3 sequence is CASSVHREGSPLHF. DNA of the CDR3: TGTGCCAGCAGTGTCCACAGGGAGGGTTCACCCCTCCACTTT.